The entry that follows covers one T cell receptor beta chain sequence. The data derive from a study of technical replicates of blood from a few donors. Generated by immunoSEQ multiplex PCR, the TCRdb table keeps only in-frame clones and is missing some. The table includes some 87,000 clones, over 90% detected once. The V gene end was trimmed by 3 bases and the J gene end by 9 bases; junction bases not matched to a gene: 10. The CDR3 is 14 amino acids. Germline loops: CDR1 GTSNPN, CDR2 SVGIG (reference sequence). Sequencing used T cells isolated from PBMCs. This TCR was sampled from a human donor in good health. This chain joins TRBV30 and TRBJ2-2, with 7 bases aligning to TRBD1. The CDR3 DNA sequence: TGTGCCTGGAGAGAGACAGGGAATCATCGGGAGCTGTTTTTT. Amino acids: CAWRETGNHRELFF.